This T cell receptor (beta chain) is drawn from a study of blood T cell repertoires in COVID-19. Study as a whole: Acute and convalescent COVID-19 specimens originated in the United States, Italy and Spain. PBMCs, B-cell-depleted T cells, or T cells were the source of the cDNA or gDNA that made up the material.

Per the original data handling: Using reference gene primer amplification, nucleated cell counts were estimated. TCRdb's copy holds only in-frame clones and misses some; the assay was immunoSEQ multiplex PCR. The V and J calls and clone size were taken over from that table, and D and trimming were inferred from the DNA. The repertoire holds approximately 60,000 clones, with around 87% as singletons. CDR1 and CDR2 (germline): KGHSH, LQKENI. The CDR3 covers 15 residues. Trimming took 2 bases from V and 7 from J; bases not matched to a gene: 8. Sequencing was done on a sample of peripheral blood. The chain has TRBV18 and TRBJ2-7; 10 bases are shared with TRBD2. This TCR derives from a man in his sixties with active or convalescent COVID-19. The CDR3 sequence is CASSPGAAGGGEQYF. The CDR3 coding sequence is TGTGCCAGCTCACCAGGTGCAGCGGGAGGGGGGGAGCAGTACTTC.